Sequencing of this T cell receptor beta chain was carried out in a study of blood T cell repertoires in COVID-19. Study information: Acute and convalescent COVID-19 specimens originated in the United States, Italy and Spain.

The CDR3 is 13 amino acids. Trimming at V came to 10 bases and at J to 2 bases, leaving 5 bases not matched to a gene. Germline V lookup: CDR1 SEHNR, CDR2 FQNEAQ (reference sequence). How the authors handled the data: Reference gene primer amplification yielded estimated nucleated cell counts. TCRdb's copy holds only in-frame clones and misses some; the assay was immunoSEQ multiplex PCR. Clonal size and the V and J genes are those of that table, whereas D and trimming came from the DNA. The sample carries 150,000 or so clones, about four fifths recorded once. V usage is TRBV7-9 and J usage is TRBJ1-3; 7 bases map to TRBD1. The TCR was taken from a man aged 18 to 29 with active or convalescent COVID-19. Sequencing was carried out using peripheral blood. CDR3 coding DNA: TGTGCCACCAAAACAGGGGCTGGAAACACCATATATTTT. Translation gives CATKTGAGNTIYF.